Shown below are 3 T cell receptor beta chains from a single sample sequenced in a study of blood T cell repertoires in COVID-19. Repertoires were generated with immunoSEQ multiplex PCR, while TCRdb's copy carries only in-frame clones and drops some. Among 310,000 or so clones listed, 87% were seen once. Sequenced material: peripheral blood. The receptor set was obtained from a man aged 30 to 45 with COVID-19, enrolled during active disease.

This clone was counted a few times. This chain joins TRBV19 and TRBJ1-5, with unresolved D. The CDR3 is 15 residues long. Germline V lookup: CDR1 LNHDA, CDR2 SQIVND (reference sequence). V dropped 5 bases and J dropped 1 base, with 12 bases sitting between them. CDR3 in DNA: TGTGCCAGTAGTGCCGCTGCGAGAAGCAATCAGCCCCAGCATTTT. Amino acid sequence: CASSAAARSNQPQHF.

V gene TRBV30 combines with J gene TRBJ2-3; D is undetermined. Trimming removed 4 bases from V and 0 bases from J, with 11 bases in between. The CDR3 contains 14 residues. Per the germline V gene, CDR1 is GTSNPN and CDR2 is SVGIG (reference sequence). CDR3: CAWKFGSSTDTQYF. The CDR3 region has the DNA TGTGCCTGGAAATTTGGCTCTAGCACAGATACGCAGTATTTT. The variable domain in full, with the rest retrieved from reference TRBV30 and TRBJ2-3, is SQTIHQWPATLVQPVGSPLSLECTVEGTSNPNLYWYRQAAGRGLQLLFYSVGIGQISSEVPQNLSASRPQDRQFILSSKKLLLSDSGFYLCAWKFGSSTDTQYFGPGTRLTVL.

Regarding this clone: In the same sample, other DNA sequences code for this CDR3. V is TRBV6-5 and J is TRBJ2-7; 12 nucleotides line up with TRBD1. This CDR3 is 16 amino acids long. CDR1 is MNHEY and CDR2 is SVGAGI in the germline V gene. With V trimmed by 0 bases and J by 1 base, 1 base remained unmatched. The CDR3 DNA is TGTGCCAGCAGTTACTCGGGACAGGGGGCATCCTACGAGCAGTACTTC. It specifies CASSYSGQGASYEQYF.